These 11 T cell receptor beta chains came from one sample sequenced in a study of tumor-infiltrating lymphocytes in primary liver carcinoma. From around 520 ng of total RNA, TCR beta-specific cDNA was reverse-transcribed using a constant-region primer. Libraries of TCR beta came from three nested multiplex PCR rounds with slightly modified ARM-PCR. TRBV1-TRBV30 forward primers and a C-beta reverse primer were used in the first two PCR rounds, which each ran for approximately 9 cycles. From the multiplex PCR reads, TCRdb called clonotypes with MiXCR, one entry per CDR3 protein. This table holds around 100,000 distinct CDR3 sequences, 65% to 75% found once. Between roughly 17 and 31 mg of unsorted bulk tissue served as the source from which RNA and DNA were co-extracted. Sequenced input: liver tumor tissue from sampling region 2. Noted subset: tumor region T2, inferior pole. The source of these receptors is a woman aged 55-69 years with primary liver carcinoma and hepatitis B virus infection.

For this clonotype: The junction shows a germline mismatch at one end, possibly a read error. This sequence joins TRBV11-1 and TRBJ2-1, with D unclear. Germline V gene data show CDR1 as SGHAT and CDR2 as FQDESV (reference sequence). The CDR3 loop spans 15 amino acids. The CDR3 DNA reads as TGTGCCAGCAGCTTAGGGTGGACGACCTACAGTGAGCCGTTCTTC. The encoded protein is CASSLGWTTYSEPFF.

The chain carries TRBV7-9 and TRBJ2-6; D is unresolved. Trimming removed 6 bases at V and 7 bases at J, with 13 bases between. Germline loops: CDR1 SEHNR, CDR2 FQNEAQ (reference sequence). This CDR3 is 14 amino acids long. The chain's CDR3 is CASSLVADANVLTF. As DNA, the CDR3 is TGTGCCAGCAGTCTGGTGGCGGATGCCAACGTCCTGACTTTC.

Of note for this clonotype: A read error may be the cause here, since a much bigger clone is one base away. The J gene is TRBJ2-7, the V gene TRBV6-1; D unresolved. Germline lookup yields CDR1 MNHNS and CDR2 SASEGT. The CDR3 sequence is 13 residues long. Here the CDR3 reads CVTDQIGTYEQYF. In nucleotides, the CDR3 is TGTGTCACCGATCAAATAGGGACCTACGAGCAGTACTTC.

The table lists this clonotype with many counts. The rearrangement uses TRBV12-3 or TRBV12-4 and TRBJ2-7, with TRBD1 identical over 11 bases. V gave up 6 bases and J gave up 5 bases; unmatched junction bases: 9. The CDR3 totals 15 residues. CDR3 sequence reads: CASRPGTGGWHEQYF. In nucleotides, the CDR3 is TGTGCCAGCAGACCTGGGACAGGGGGATGGCACGAGCAGTACTTC.

This clonotype was observed a few times. An end of the junction differs from the germline gene, which may be a read error. CDR3 sequence: CASSWLSHDGYTF. The CDR3 nucleotides read TGTGCCAGCAGTTGGCTTTCCCATGATGGTTACACCTTC. The chain joins TRBV12-3 or TRBV12-4 to TRBJ1-2; D not certain. The CDR3 is 13 amino acids.

Notes on this clonotype: The conserved phenylalanine or tryptophan normally closing the CDR3 is absent here, so this likely arose from a read error. The chain joins TRBV11-2 to TRBJ2-4; D is undetermined. Germline values: CDR1 SGHAT, CDR2 FQNNGV. The CDR3 runs 15 residues. The CDR3 sequence is CASVVSPLAKNIQYL. The CDR3 DNA follows: TGTGCTTCCGTGGTCAGCCCCTTAGCCAAAAACATTCAGTACCTC.

This clonotype was detected many times. This chain uses TRBV6-2 or TRBV6-3 with TRBJ2-1, with TRBD1 matching 10 bases. Germline-derived CDR1 and CDR2 are MNHEY and SVGEGT. V trimming: 2 bases; J trimming: 5 bases; junction bases outside the gene matches: 9. The CDR3 loop spans 17 amino acids. In DNA, the CDR3 is TGTGCCAGCAGTTACCTTATAGGGGACAGGGGTCACAATGAGCAGTTCTTC. Translation: CASSYLIGDRGHNEQFF.

V and J are TRBV12-3 or TRBV12-4 and TRBJ1-1; 9 bases line up with TRBD1. The CDR3 loop spans 13 amino acids. The CDR3 bases are TGTGTCAGAAGAGACAGGGGGTACACTGAAGCTTTCTTT. Protein: CVRRDRGYTEAFF.

About this clonotype: The conserved phenylalanine or tryptophan normally closing the CDR3 is absent here, so this likely arose from a read error. The DNA is left out, because the CDR3 cannot be placed on it with certainty; the CDR3 is given as TCRdb lists it. This chain joins TRBV11-2 and TRBJ2-2; the table's D call, TRBD2, was not checked against the DNA. The CDR3 sequence runs 15 residues, both termini included. CDR1 and CDR2 from the germline V gene are SGHAT and FQNNGV. The CDR3 sequence is CASSPPQGPTVELSL.

The chain is built from TRBV6-2 or TRBV6-3 and TRBJ2-3; D unclear. The germline V gene has CDR1 MNHEY and CDR2 SVGEGT. V was pared by 6 bases and J by 8 bases, with 15 bases between. The CDR3 has 13 residues. The CDR3 DNA sequence: TGTGCCAGCAGCTACACTGACGTGGTTACGCAGTATTTT. Translation: CASSYTDVVTQYF.

This clonotype was observed a few times. A read error is possible here, since a much larger clone lies one base away. The J gene is TRBJ2-3, the V gene TRBV29-1; TRBD2 agrees at 13 bases. Germline V gene lookup returns CDR1 SQVTM and CDR2 ANQGSEA. The CDR3 loop spans 14 amino acids. J lost 5 bases, V lost 6 bases, and 5 bases had no gene match. The CDR3: CSVGLAGVLDTQYF. CDR3 nucleotides: TGCAGCGTCGGACTAGCGGGAGTGCTAGATACGCAGTATTTT.